The source of this TCR beta chain is a study of T cells in tuberculosis. Study-level background: The T cells targeted glucose monomycolate, a mycobacterial lipid, via CD1B.

Using immunoSEQ multiplex PCR, the repertoire was profiled, and TCRdb retains in-frame clones only, with some absent. This table holds tens of thousands of clones, under 95% found once. This clone was counted a single time. Cells were sorted from thawed PBMC rested overnight and stained with GMM-loaded CD1B tetramer, viability dye and anti-CD3. The CD1B tetramers carried C32 glucose monomycolate purified from Rhodococcus equi. Tetramer-negative cells, around 110,000 per donor, were also sorted. The V gene's germline CDR1 is MNHEY and CDR2 SVGAGI. This CDR3 comprises 16 residues. V gave up 0 bases and J gave up 2 bases, with 13 bases separating them.

This receptor was obtained from an adult woman with latent tuberculosis. The chain is built from TRBV6-5 and TRBJ1-2, with D perhaps matching TRBD1 (5 bases). Source material: CD1b-GMM tetramer-negative cells sorted from PBMCs. CDR3 loop: CASSYSLLGANYGYTF. The CDR3, as DNA: TGTGCCAGCAGTTACTCTTTATTAGGGGCGAACTATGGCTACACCTTC.